Each of the 22 T cell receptor beta chains below was sequenced from the same sample in a study of blood T cell repertoires in COVID-19. Method: immunoSEQ multiplex PCR; TCRdb's copy keeps in-frame clones and lacks some. The sample yields approximately 300,000 clones, roughly 90% seen once. The material sequenced was peripheral blood. Receptors originate from a man aged 18 to 29 with active or convalescent COVID-19.

The chain links TRBV6-5 to TRBJ1-2; 7 positions match TRBD1. CDR3 length: 14 amino acids. V was pared by 6 bases and J by 6 bases, with 10 bases of the junction left unmatched. The germline V gene has CDR1 MNHEY and CDR2 SVGAGI. CDR3 region: CASSRRQGGNGYTF. DNA of the CDR3: TGTGCCAGCAGCCGACGACAGGGCGGAAATGGCTACACCTTC.

The gene calls are TRBV5-1 and TRBJ2-7; TRBD2 might be the D (5 bases). In germline, CDR1 is SGHRS, CDR2 YFSETQ. Trimming took 1 base from V and 0 from J, leaving 11 bases between them. This CDR3 is 15 amino acids long. CDR3 DNA: TGCGCCAGCAGCTTGCGGGGTCGAAGCTCCTACGAGCAGTACTTC. Protein sequence: CASSLRGRSSYEQYF.

The chain has TRBV3-1 (or the pseudogene TRBV3-2) and TRBJ2-2; the match to TRBD2 covers 14 bases. With 0 bases clipped from V and 6 bases from J, the junction kept 18 bases outside the gene matches. Germline V gives CDR1 LGHDT, CDR2 YNNKEL (reference sequence). The CDR3 sequence is 22 residues long. DNA for the CDR3: TGTGCCAGCAGCCAAGATTTTGCGACTAGCGGGGGGGCACTTAATTCCCCCGGGGAGCTGTTTTTT. It encodes CASSQDFATSGGALNSPGELFF.

The count of this clone is one. The V gene is TRBV5-1, the J gene TRBJ2-1, with D unresolved. V was pared by 0 bases and J by 7 bases, with 5 bases between. In germline, CDR1 is SGHRS, CDR2 YFSETQ. CDR3 length: 12 residues. The CDR3 coding sequence is TGCGCCAGCAGCTTGGGGCCAAATGAGCAGTTCTTC. It translates to CASSLGPNEQFF.

This clone was seen ten or more times. The V and J genes are TRBV5-6 and TRBJ1-4; 7 nucleotides line up with TRBD1. Germline trimming cut 7 bases from V and 4 bases from J; bases unmatched to any gene: 10. The CDR3 length is 15 residues. The V gene's germline CDR1 is SGHDT and CDR2 YYEEEE. CDR3 region: CASGTLTGNNEKLFF. CDR3 nucleotides: TGTGCCAGCGGAACCTTGACAGGGAATAATGAAAAACTGTTTTTT.

The chain combines TRBV28 with TRBJ1-5; D gene uncertain. This CDR3 is 13 amino acids long. Trimming left V 3 bases short and J 7 bases short, with 10 bases between. Germline CDR1 reads MDHEN; CDR2 reads SYDVKM. CDR3 DNA sequence: TGTGCCAGCAGTTTGAGGGTGGGGCAGCCCCAGCATTTT. Its protein product is CASSLRVGQPQHF. The full variable domain, with the rest looked up from reference TRBV28 and TRBJ1-5, is DVKVTQSSRYLVKRTGEKVFLECVQDMDHENMFWYRQDPGLGLRLIYFSYDVKMKEKGDIPEGYSVSREKKERFSLILESASTNQTSMYLCASSLRVGQPQHFGDGTRLSIL.

The chain uses TRBV11-2 and TRBJ2-6; TRBD2 is a possible D gene (6 bases). The CDR3 runs to 15 residues. V lost 4 bases, J lost 4 bases, and 11 bases lay in between. Germline CDR1 is SGHAT and CDR2 is FQNNGV. The CDR3 DNA sequence: TGTGCCAGCAGCTACGGGGGTTCCGGGGCCAACGTCCTGACTTTC. It codes for CASSYGGSGANVLTF. Supplemented by reference TRBV11-2 and TRBJ2-6, the full variable domain reads EAGVAQSPRYKIIEKRQSVAFWCNPISGHATLYWYQQILGQGPKLLIQFQNNGVVDDSQLPKDRFSAERLKGVDSTLKIQPAKLEDSAVYLCASSYGGSGANVLTFGAGSRLTVL.

The table lists this clone with a count of one. The chain combines TRBV18 with TRBJ2-1; a weak D match, TRBD2 (6 bases). Trimming stripped 1 base from V and 0 bases from J, with 22 bases between. Per the germline V gene, CDR1 is KGHSH and CDR2 is LQKENI. CDR3 length: 20 residues. CDR3 in DNA: TGTGCCAGCTCACCACGATCTCTGGGGGAGGCCGTCAGCTCCTACAATGAGCAGTTCTTC. Translation gives CASSPRSLGEAVSSYNEQFF. The full variable domain, rest sourced from reference TRBV18 and TRBJ2-1, is NAGVMQNPRHLVRRRGQEARLRCSPMKGHSHVYWYRQLPEEGLKFMVYLQKENIIDESGMPKERFSAEFPKEGPSILRIQQVVRGDSAAYFCASSPRSLGEAVSSYNEQFFGPGTRLTVL.

This chain joins TRBV5-1 and TRBJ2-5, with D possibly TRBD1 on 6 matching bases. Trimming stripped 4 bases from V and 2 bases from J, with 12 bases between. There are 14 residues in the CDR3. CDR1 and CDR2 from the germline V gene are SGHRS and YFSETQ. The CDR3 DNA reads TGCGCCAGCAGCACAGACAGGAAACAAGAGACCCAGTACTTC. It translates to CASSTDRKQETQYF.

This chain joins TRBV28 and TRBJ1-2; no definite D call. The CDR3 extends over 13 amino acids. CDR1 is MDHEN and CDR2 is SYDVKM in the germline V gene. Trimming took off 3 bases at V and 6 bases at J, with 11 bases between the two ends. CDR3: CASSFRQSDGYTF. In nucleotides, the CDR3 is TGTGCCAGCAGTTTCAGGCAATCGGATGGCTACACCTTC.

The table lists this clone with a few counts. The V and J genes are TRBV9 and TRBJ1-3; tentatively, D is TRBD1 (5 bases). Germline lookup yields CDR1 SGDLS and CDR2 YYNGEE. V lost 4 bases, J lost 0 bases, and 11 bases lay in between. The CDR3 has 15 residues. The CDR3 bases are TGTGCCAGCAGCACCAAGGGGTTCTCTGGAAACACCATATATTTT. Residues: CASSTKGFSGNTIYF.

CDR3 region: CASSPGGLGEAFF. The CDR3 nucleotides read TGTGCCAGCAGCCCGGGGGGGCTGGGGGAGGCTTTCTTT. The V gene is TRBV5-6, the J gene TRBJ1-1; possible D gene TRBD1, 6 bases. CDR3 length: 13 residues. The germline V gene has CDR1 SGHDT and CDR2 YYEEEE. V lost 4 bases to trimming and J lost 11 bases, with 18 bases between them.

The chain combines TRBV4-3 with TRBJ1-2, with unresolved D. CDR1 LGHNA and CDR2 YSLEER come from the germline V gene. V was trimmed by 1 base and J by 2 bases, leaving 14 bases between them. The CDR3 has 16 amino acids. This CDR3 is CASSQVIHRPNYGYTF. The CDR3 DNA reads TGCGCCAGCAGCCAAGTGATCCACAGACCCAACTATGGCTACACCTTC.

The chain combines TRBV13 with TRBJ2-3; TRBD2 is a possible D gene (6 bases). Trimming pared 5 bases from V and 1 base from J, leaving 7 bases between. Germline CDR1 and CDR2: PRHDT and FYEKMQ (reference sequence). The CDR3 is 13 amino acids. DNA for the CDR3: TGTGCCAGCAGCACGGGGGGCACAGATACGCAGTATTTT. It encodes CASSTGGTDTQYF.

The chain joins TRBV28 to TRBJ2-7; D is possibly TRBD2 (6 bases). The CDR3 covers 14 residues. Germline V gene lookup returns CDR1 MDHEN and CDR2 SYDVKM. Trimming shortened V by 7 bases and J by 4 bases, and 17 bases separated the two germline ends. Here the CDR3 DNA reads TGTGCCAGCACGGAGGGAGGAATTACTTACGAGCAGTACTTC. Translated, it gives CASTEGGITYEQYF.

The rearrangement joins TRBV3-1 (or the pseudogene TRBV3-2) to TRBJ1-1; D remains unclear. This CDR3 has 12 residues. The V end was cut by 3 bases, the J end by 7 bases, with 9 bases between. Looked up from germline, CDR1 is LGHDT and CDR2 is YNNKEL (reference sequence). This chain's CDR3 is CASSHRTSEAFF. CDR3 nucleotide sequence: TGTGCCAGCAGCCATCGAACCAGTGAAGCTTTCTTT.

This chain uses TRBV6-7 with TRBJ1-2; 9 positions match TRBD1. TRBV6-7 is marked as an open reading frame, function uncertain. The CDR3 runs to 15 residues. After removal of 2 bases from V and 7 bases from J, the junction contained 8 bases not matched to a gene. The CDR3 DNA follows: TGTGCCAGCAGTTACCGGGACAGGGAAGAGGTTGGCTACACCTTC. Amino acids: CASSYRDREEVGYTF.

The chain combines TRBV28 with TRBJ2-2; 11 bases are a match to TRBD2. The CDR3 consists of 17 residues. Trimming removed 5 bases from V and 4 bases from J; junction bases left unmatched: 9. The germline V gene has CDR1 MDHEN and CDR2 SYDVKM. Here the CDR3 DNA reads TGTGCCAGCAGTACAACAAGGACTAGCGGGTTCACCGGGGAGCTGTTTTTT. Translating gives CASSTTRTSGFTGELFF.

V and J are TRBV3-1 (or the pseudogene TRBV3-2) and TRBJ2-3; no clear D. This CDR3 is 12 amino acids long. The germline gives CDR1 LGHDT, CDR2 YNNKEL (reference sequence). V lost 5 bases to trimming and J lost 0 bases, with 3 bases between them. CDR3 in DNA: TGTGCCAGCAGCTTAAGCACAGATACGCAGTATTTT. Protein: CASSLSTDTQYF.

This clone has a single count. The rearrangement uses TRBV11-2 and TRBJ2-3; a weak D match, TRBD1 (6 bases). Per germline, CDR1 SGHAT and CDR2 FQNNGV. The CDR3 covers 17 residues. The V and J ends lost 2 bases and 0 bases respectively, with 15 bases between them. CDR3 DNA sequence: TGTGCCAGCAGCTTATGGTCAGGGGCACGTAGCACAGATACGCAGTATTTT. This codes for CASSLWSGARSTDTQYF. Filled out from reference TRBV11-2 and TRBJ2-3, the complete variable domain reads EAGVAQSPRYKIIEKRQSVAFWCNPISGHATLYWYQQILGQGPKLLIQFQNNGVVDDSQLPKDRFSAERLKGVDSTLKIQPAKLEDSAVYLCASSLWSGARSTDTQYFGPGTRLTVL.

The chain combines TRBV2 with TRBJ1-1; 9 bases are shared with TRBD1. V lost 7 bases to trimming and J lost 6 bases; unmatched junction nucleotides: 9. The CDR3 is made up of 14 amino acids. Germline CDR1 and CDR2: SNHLY and FYNNEI. In nucleotides, the CDR3 is TGTGCCAGCATTGTGACAGGGGGTCTCGCTGAAGCTTTCTTT. As protein: CASIVTGGLAEAFF.

In its sample, this clone was seen a few times. CDR3 in DNA: TGCGCCAGCAGTGTGACAGGGGTGAACACTGAAGCTTTCTTT. Translation gives CASSVTGVNTEAFF. The chain is built from TRBV10-2 and TRBJ1-1, with 8 bases identical to TRBD1. Per germline, CDR1 WSHSY and CDR2 SAAADI. The CDR3 contains 14 residues. V dropped 4 bases and J dropped 0; count of bases not matched to a gene: 1.